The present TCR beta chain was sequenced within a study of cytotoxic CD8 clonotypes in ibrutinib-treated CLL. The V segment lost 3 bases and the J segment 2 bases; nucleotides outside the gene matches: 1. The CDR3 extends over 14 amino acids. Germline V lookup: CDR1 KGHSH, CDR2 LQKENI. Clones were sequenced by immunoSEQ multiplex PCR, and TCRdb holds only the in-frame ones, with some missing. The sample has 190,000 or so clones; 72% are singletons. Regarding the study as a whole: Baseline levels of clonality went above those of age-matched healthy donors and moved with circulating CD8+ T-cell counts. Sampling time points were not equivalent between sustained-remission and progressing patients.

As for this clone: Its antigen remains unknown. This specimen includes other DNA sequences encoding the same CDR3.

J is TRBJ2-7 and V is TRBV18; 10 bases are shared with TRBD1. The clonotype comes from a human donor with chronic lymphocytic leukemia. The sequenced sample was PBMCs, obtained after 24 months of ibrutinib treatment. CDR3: CASSPGTGAYEQYF. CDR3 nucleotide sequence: TGTGCCAGCTCACCCGGGACAGGGGCCTACGAGCAGTACTTC.